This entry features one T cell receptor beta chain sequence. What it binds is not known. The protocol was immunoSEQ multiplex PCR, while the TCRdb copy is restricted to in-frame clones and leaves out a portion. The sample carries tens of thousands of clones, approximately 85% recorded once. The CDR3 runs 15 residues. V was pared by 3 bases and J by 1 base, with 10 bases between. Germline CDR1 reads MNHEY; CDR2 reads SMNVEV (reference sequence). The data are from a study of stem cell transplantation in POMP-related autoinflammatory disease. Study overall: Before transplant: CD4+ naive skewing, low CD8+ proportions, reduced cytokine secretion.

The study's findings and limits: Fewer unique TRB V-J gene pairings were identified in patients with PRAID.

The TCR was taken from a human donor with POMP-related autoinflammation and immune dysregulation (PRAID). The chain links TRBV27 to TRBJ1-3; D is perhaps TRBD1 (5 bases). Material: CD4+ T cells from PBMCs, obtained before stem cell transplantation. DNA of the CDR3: TGTGCCAGCAGTTTGTCAGGGCTGTCTGGAAACACCATATATTTT. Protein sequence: CASSLSGLSGNTIYF.